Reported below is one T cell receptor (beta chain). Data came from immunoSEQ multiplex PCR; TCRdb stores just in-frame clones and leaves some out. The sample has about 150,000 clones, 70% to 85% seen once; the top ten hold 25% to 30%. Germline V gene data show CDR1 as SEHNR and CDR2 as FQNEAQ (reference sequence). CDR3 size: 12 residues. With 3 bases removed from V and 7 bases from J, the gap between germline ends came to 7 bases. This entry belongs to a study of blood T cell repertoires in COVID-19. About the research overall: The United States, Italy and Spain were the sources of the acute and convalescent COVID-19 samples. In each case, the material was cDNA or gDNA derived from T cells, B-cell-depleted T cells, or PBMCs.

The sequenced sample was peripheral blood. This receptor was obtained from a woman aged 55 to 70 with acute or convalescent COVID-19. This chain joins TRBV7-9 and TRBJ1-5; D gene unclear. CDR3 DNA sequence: TGTGCCAGCAGCTTCGGGGAGCAGCCCCAGCATTTT. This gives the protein CASSFGEQPQHF.